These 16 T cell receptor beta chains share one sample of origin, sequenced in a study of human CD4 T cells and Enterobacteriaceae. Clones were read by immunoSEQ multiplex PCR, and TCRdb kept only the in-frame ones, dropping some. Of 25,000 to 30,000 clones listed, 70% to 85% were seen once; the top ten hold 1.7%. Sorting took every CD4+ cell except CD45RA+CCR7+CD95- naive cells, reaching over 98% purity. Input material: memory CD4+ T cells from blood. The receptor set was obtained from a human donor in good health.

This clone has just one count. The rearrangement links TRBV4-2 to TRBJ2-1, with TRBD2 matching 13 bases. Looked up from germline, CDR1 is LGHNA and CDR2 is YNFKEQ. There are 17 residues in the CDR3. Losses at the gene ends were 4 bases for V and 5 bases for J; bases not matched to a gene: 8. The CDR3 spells CASSRGLAGVVDNEQFF. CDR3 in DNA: TGTGCCAGCAGCCGAGGACTAGCGGGAGTAGTAGACAATGAGCAGTTCTTC.

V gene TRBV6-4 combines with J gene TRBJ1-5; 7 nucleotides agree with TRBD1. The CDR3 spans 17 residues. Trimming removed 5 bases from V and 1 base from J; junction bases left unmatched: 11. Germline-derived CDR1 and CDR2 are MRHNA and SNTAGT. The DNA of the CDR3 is TGTGCCAGCAGTAGAGTAGGGGGCTGTGGGAGCAATCAGCCCCAGCATTTT. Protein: CASSRVGGCGSNQPQHF.

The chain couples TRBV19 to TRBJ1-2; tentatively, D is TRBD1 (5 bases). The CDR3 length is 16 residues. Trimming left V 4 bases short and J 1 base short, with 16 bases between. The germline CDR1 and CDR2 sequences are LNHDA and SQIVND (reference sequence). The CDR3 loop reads CASSTTRDGFNYGYTF. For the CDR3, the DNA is TGTGCCAGTAGTACGACCCGGGACGGATTTAACTATGGCTACACCTTC.

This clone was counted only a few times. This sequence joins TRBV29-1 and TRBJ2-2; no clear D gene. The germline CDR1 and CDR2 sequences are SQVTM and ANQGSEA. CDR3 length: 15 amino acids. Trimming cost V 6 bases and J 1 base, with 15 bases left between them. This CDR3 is CSVIFAALNTGELFF. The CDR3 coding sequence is TGCAGCGTAATCTTTGCGGCCCTGAACACCGGGGAGCTGTTTTTT.

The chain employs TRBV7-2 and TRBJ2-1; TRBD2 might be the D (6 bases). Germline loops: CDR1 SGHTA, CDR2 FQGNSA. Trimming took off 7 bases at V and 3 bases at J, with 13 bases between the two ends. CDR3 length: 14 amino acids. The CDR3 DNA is TGTGCCAGCACCGCCTCTAGCGACTACAATGAGCAGTTCTTC. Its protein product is CASTASSDYNEQFF.

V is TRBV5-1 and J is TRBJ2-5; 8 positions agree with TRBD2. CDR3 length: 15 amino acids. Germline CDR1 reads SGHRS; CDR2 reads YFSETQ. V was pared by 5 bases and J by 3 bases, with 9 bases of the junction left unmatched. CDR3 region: CASSLAPTSEETQYF. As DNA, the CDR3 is TGCGCCAGCAGTTTAGCCCCGACTAGCGAAGAGACCCAGTACTTC.

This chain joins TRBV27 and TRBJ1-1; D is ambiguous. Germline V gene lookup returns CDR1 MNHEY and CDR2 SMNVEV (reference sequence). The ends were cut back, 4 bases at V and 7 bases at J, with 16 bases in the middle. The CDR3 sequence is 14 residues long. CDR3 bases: TGTGCCAGCAGTTCGCGGGCGGGAGGGAGTGAAGCTTTCTTT. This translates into CASSSRAGGSEAFF.

CDR3 sequence: CAVGLLQETQYF. Here the CDR3 DNA reads TGTGCCGTCGGCCTCCTCCAAGAGACCCAGTACTTC. The rearrangement uses TRBV25-1 and TRBJ2-5; the D is unclear. CDR1 MGHDK and CDR2 SYGVNS come from the germline V gene. The CDR3 totals 12 residues. V lost 11 bases and J 1 base, leaving 11 bases between the germline ends.

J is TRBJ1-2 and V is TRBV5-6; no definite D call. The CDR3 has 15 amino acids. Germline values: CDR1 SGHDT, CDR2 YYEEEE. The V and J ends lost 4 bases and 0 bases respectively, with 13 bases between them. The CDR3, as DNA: TGTGCCAGCAGCCTCCTGGGGTTAGCTAACTATGGCTACACCTTC. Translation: CASSLLGLANYGYTF. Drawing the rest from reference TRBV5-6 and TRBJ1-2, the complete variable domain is DAGVTQSPTHLIKTRGQQVTLRCSPKSGHDTVSWYQQALGQGPQFIFQYYEEEERQRGNFPDRFSGHQFPNYSSELNVNALLLGDSALYLCASSLLGLANYGYTFGSGTRLTVV.

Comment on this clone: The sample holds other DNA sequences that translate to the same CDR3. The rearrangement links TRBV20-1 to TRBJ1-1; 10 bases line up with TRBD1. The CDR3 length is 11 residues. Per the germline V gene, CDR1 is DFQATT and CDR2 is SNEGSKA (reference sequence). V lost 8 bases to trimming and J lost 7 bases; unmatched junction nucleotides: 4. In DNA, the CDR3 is TGCAGTCCGGGACAGGGGAATGAAGCTTTCTTT. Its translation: CSPGQGNEAFF.

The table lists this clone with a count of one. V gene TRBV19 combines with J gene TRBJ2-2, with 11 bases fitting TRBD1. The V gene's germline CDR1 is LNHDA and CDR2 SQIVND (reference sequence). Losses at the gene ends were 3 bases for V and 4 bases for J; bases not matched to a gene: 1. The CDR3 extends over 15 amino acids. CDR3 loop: CASSIGTGGTGELFF. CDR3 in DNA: TGTGCCAGTAGTATTGGGACAGGGGGCACCGGGGAGCTGTTTTTT.

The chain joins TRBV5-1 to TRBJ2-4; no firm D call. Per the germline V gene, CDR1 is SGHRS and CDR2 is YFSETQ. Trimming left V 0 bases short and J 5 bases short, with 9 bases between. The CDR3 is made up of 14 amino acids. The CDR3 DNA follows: TGCGCCAGCAGCTTGGGGGCCCAAGAAAACATTCAGTACTTC. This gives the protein CASSLGAQENIQYF.

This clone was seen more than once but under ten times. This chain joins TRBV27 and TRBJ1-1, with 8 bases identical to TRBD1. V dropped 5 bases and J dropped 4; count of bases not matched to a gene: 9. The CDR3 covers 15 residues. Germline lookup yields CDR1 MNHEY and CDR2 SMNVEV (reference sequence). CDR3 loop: CASSPRQGRSTEAFF. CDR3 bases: TGTGCCAGCAGTCCAAGACAGGGGAGGAGCACTGAAGCTTTCTTT.

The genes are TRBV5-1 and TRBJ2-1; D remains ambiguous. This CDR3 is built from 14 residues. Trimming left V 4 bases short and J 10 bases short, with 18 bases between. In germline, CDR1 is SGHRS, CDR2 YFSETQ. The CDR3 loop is CASSESYPSIEQFF. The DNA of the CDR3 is TGCGCCAGCAGCGAAAGCTACCCCTCAATAGAGCAGTTCTTC.

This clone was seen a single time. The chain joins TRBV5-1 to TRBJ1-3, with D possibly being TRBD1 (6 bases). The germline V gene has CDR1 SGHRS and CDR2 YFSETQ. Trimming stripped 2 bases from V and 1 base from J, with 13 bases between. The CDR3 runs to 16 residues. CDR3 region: CASSFGQPTSGNTIYF. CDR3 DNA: TGCGCCAGCAGCTTCGGACAGCCGACATCTGGAAACACCATATATTTT.

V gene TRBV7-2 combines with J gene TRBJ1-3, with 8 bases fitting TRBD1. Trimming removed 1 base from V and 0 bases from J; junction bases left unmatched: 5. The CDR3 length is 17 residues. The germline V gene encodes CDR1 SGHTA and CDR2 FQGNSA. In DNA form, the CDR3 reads TGTGCCAGCAGCTTAGTGGCAGGGGGCCTCTCTGGAAACACCATATATTTT. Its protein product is CASSLVAGGLSGNTIYF.